This record covers a single TCR beta chain. The data are from a study of blood T cell repertoires in COVID-19. As for the study in general: Acute and convalescent COVID-19 samples came from the United States, Italy and Spain. T cells, B-cell-depleted T cells, or PBMCs provided the cDNA or gDNA that served as material.

Measured with immunoSEQ multiplex PCR; TCRdb has only the in-frame clones, and not every one. The table has about 130,000 clones, about four fifths seen once; the top ten hold about 39%. Trimming stripped 7 bases from V and 5 bases from J, with 14 bases between. The CDR3 consists of 13 residues. Germline CDR1 and CDR2: SNHLY and FYNNEI. J is TRBJ1-1 and V is TRBV2; possible D gene TRBD1, 6 bases. The clonotype originates from a man aged 35-49 years with active or convalescent COVID-19. The sequenced sample consisted of peripheral blood. The CDR3 sequence: CASIGGAGTEAFF. Here the CDR3 DNA reads TGTGCCAGCATTGGGGGCGCAGGGACTGAAGCTTTCTTT.